This T cell receptor beta chain is drawn from a study of T cell repertoires in cytomegalovirus infection. Study context: CMV infection together with matching HLA type was indicated by public TCR beta signatures. Notes on the study in general: Individuals carrying CMV plus the relevant HLA were identified by cumulative frequency of public TCR beta families. In two of eight donors, the top clonotype was HLA-C-restricted CMV-specific.

Many counts were recorded for this clonotype. What it binds is not known. CDR3 length: 15 amino acids. The germline gives CDR1 SGHTA, CDR2 FQGNSA. The V gene lost 6 bases and the J gene lost 4 bases, with 16 bases spanning the gap. TCRdb called the reads again in MiXCR, with one record for every CDR3 protein. The sample holds about 140,000 distinct CDR3 sequences, roughly 6.5% seen once. The sample taken for sequencing was PBMCs. The chain recombines TRBV7-2 with TRBJ2-4; D assignment may be TRBD1 or TRBD2 (5 bases each). The source of this sequence is a human donor in good health (CMV status not recorded). Some clones in this sample may be carry-over from other donors' samples. CDR3 sequence: CASSHTGTEKNIQYF. CDR3 sequence (DNA): TGTGCCAGCAGTCACACCGGGACCGAGAAAAACATTCAGTACTTC.